Following are 25 T cell receptor beta chains from one sample sequenced in a study of blood T cell repertoires in COVID-19. TCRdb's table, derived via immunoSEQ multiplex PCR, lists solely in-frame clones and lacks some. The table has around 150,000 clones, about three quarters seen once. Sequenced input: peripheral blood. These receptors all come from a man over 45 with acute or convalescent COVID-19.

The chain couples TRBV30 to TRBJ2-3; 8 positions match TRBD2. Germline-derived CDR1 and CDR2 are GTSNPN and SVGIG (reference sequence). J gave up 2 bases and V 2 bases, and 6 bases lay outside the gene matches. The CDR3 runs 15 residues. The CDR3 sequence is CAWSLERGSTDTQYF. The CDR3 DNA reads TGTGCCTGGAGTCTGGAGCGGGGGTCCACAGATACGCAGTATTTT.

The gene calls are TRBV14 and TRBJ2-1; 8 bases line up with TRBD1. The CDR3 totals 14 residues. The germline V gene has CDR1 SGHDN and CDR2 FVKESK. V dropped 2 bases and J dropped 6; count of bases not matched to a gene: 3. The CDR3 DNA sequence: TGTGCCAGCAGCCAATGGACAGGGCGCAATGAGCAGTTCTTC. Its protein is CASSQWTGRNEQFF.

The CDR3 coding sequence is TGTGCCATCAGTAAGACAGGGTTGAACACTGAAGCTTTCTTT. Translated: CAISKTGLNTEAFF. V and J are TRBV10-3 and TRBJ1-1; the match to TRBD1 covers 7 bases. CDR1 is ENHRY, CDR2 SYGVKD, per germline. V gave up 5 bases and J gave up 0 bases; unmatched junction bases: 3. The CDR3 loop spans 14 amino acids.

The V and J genes are TRBV19 and TRBJ1-6; TRBD1 agrees at 7 bases. Germline loops: CDR1 LNHDA, CDR2 SQIVND (reference sequence). The CDR3 runs to 16 residues. The junction had 5 bases not matched to a gene; V was cut back by 6 bases and J by 0 bases. CDR3 protein: CASRRQGDSYNSPLHF. CDR3 bases: TGTGCCAGTAGGCGACAGGGTGACTCCTATAATTCACCCCTCCACTTT.

V gene TRBV24-1 combines with J gene TRBJ1-1, with a possible D match to TRBD1 (6 bases). The germline V and J ends were trimmed by 9 bases and 1 base, with 8 bases remaining between them. The CDR3 covers 12 residues. Germline values: CDR1 KGHDR, CDR2 SFDVKD. CDR3 amino acids: CATEDRNTEAFF. CDR3 DNA sequence: TGTGCCACCGAGGACAGGAACACTGAAGCTTTCTTT.

The V call is TRBV2, the J call TRBJ1-2; D not resolved. Germline V gene sequence: CDR1 SNHLY, CDR2 FYNNEI. The CDR3 consists of 12 residues. The CDR3 DNA follows: TGTGTCTTAAAAGACAACAGCTATGGCTACACCTTC. Encoded protein: CVLKDNSYGYTF.

CDR3 sequence reads: CASSKIGAGQGLNQPQHF. CDR3 nucleotide sequence: TGTGCCAGCAGCAAGATTGGGGCGGGACAGGGTTTAAATCAGCCCCAGCATTTT. This rearrangement joins TRBV21-1 to TRBJ1-5; the D segment call TRBD1 is taken from the table without a DNA check. TRBV21-1 is a listed pseudogene. The CDR3 sequence is 18 residues long.

The CDR3 is CASSIRQGDQPQHF. The DNA of the CDR3 is TGTGCCAGTAGTATACGGCAGGGCGATCAGCCCCAGCATTTT. V gene TRBV19 combines with J gene TRBJ1-5; D might be TRBD1 (5 bases). The CDR3 is 14 residues long. The germline V and J ends were trimmed by 2 bases and 5 bases, with 10 bases remaining between them. Germline lookup yields CDR1 LNHDA and CDR2 SQIVND (reference sequence).

This clone has a handful of counts. The chain combines TRBV29-1 with TRBJ1-2, with a tentative D call TRBD1 (5 bases). The CDR3 is 13 amino acids. Trimming stripped 4 bases from V and 0 bases from J, with 9 bases between. In germline, CDR1 is SQVTM, CDR2 ANQGSEA. CDR3: CSVVQGPNYGYTF. CDR3 DNA: TGCAGCGTTGTCCAGGGCCCTAACTATGGCTACACCTTC.

Comments on this clone: Other nucleotide sequences in the sample specify the same CDR3. The chain has TRBV5-1 and TRBJ1-2; 9 nucleotides match TRBD1. V dropped 0 bases and J dropped 2; count of bases not matched to a gene: 2. CDR3 length: 15 amino acids. The germline gives CDR1 SGHRS, CDR2 YFSETQ. The CDR3 DNA follows: TGCGCCAGCAGCTTGGACGGACAGGGGAACTATGGCTACACCTTC. This codes for CASSLDGQGNYGYTF.

This rearrangement joins TRBV29-1 to TRBJ2-1, with 8 bases fitting TRBD2. The CDR3 runs 12 residues. Germline V gene lookup returns CDR1 SQVTM and CDR2 ANQGSEA. The V segment lost 5 bases and the J segment 9 bases; nucleotides outside the gene matches: 6. CDR3 region: CSVRPGGGEQFF. The CDR3, as DNA: TGCAGCGTTCGCCCCGGGGGGGGTGAGCAGTTCTTC.

J is TRBJ1-5 and V is TRBV10-2; D is perhaps TRBD1 (6 bases). V was clipped by 0 bases and J by 2 bases, with 11 bases between them. This CDR3 region has 16 residues. Looked up from germline, CDR1 is WSHSY and CDR2 is SAAADI. This CDR3 is CASSESGGVGNQPQHF. The CDR3 bases are TGCGCCAGCAGTGAGTCAGGGGGGGTTGGCAATCAGCCCCAGCATTTT.

This rearrangement joins TRBV4-1 to TRBJ2-1; D is ambiguous. Germline assignment: CDR1 MGHRA and CDR2 YSYEKL. Trimming removed 10 bases at V and 0 bases at J, with 16 bases between. The CDR3 spans 15 residues. CDR3 amino acids: CATTMGPSSYNEQFF. For the CDR3, the DNA is TGCGCCACCACCATGGGCCCGAGCTCCTACAATGAGCAGTTCTTC.

The chain carries TRBV1 and TRBJ2-7; TRBD1 is the table's D call and was not checked against the DNA. TRBV1 is labeled a pseudogene. This CDR3 comprises 16 residues. The DNA for the CDR3 is TGCACCAGCAGCCAAGGCGAGGACACCTACTCCTACGAGCAGTACGTC. This gives the protein CTSSQGEDTYSYEQYV.

The chain employs TRBV29-1 and TRBJ2-1; 8 bases map to TRBD1. CDR3 size: 11 residues. Germline V lookup: CDR1 SQVTM, CDR2 ANQGSEA. The V segment lost 6 bases and the J segment 9 bases; nucleotides outside the gene matches: 4. DNA for the CDR3: TGCAGCGTCGGACAGGGTGGTGAGCAGTTCTTC. Encoded protein: CSVGQGGEQFF.

This chain links TRBV7-9 with TRBJ1-4; 7 bases map to TRBD1. Germline V gene data show CDR1 as SEHNR and CDR2 as FQNEAQ (reference sequence). V dropped 4 bases and J dropped 8; count of bases not matched to a gene: 4. The CDR3 has 13 amino acids. CDR3 nucleotide sequence: TGTGCCAGCAGCTCGACAGGGAAGGAAAAACTGTTTTTT. Translated: CASSSTGKEKLFF.

This chain links TRBV4-2 with TRBJ2-1; 11 nucleotides match TRBD2. After removal of 0 bases from V and 7 bases from J, the junction contained 5 bases not matched to a gene. Looked up from germline, CDR1 is LGHNA and CDR2 is YNFKEQ. This CDR3 comprises 16 residues. The CDR3 region has the DNA TGTGCCAGCAGCCAAGATAACCTAGCGGGGGGTAATGAGCAGTTCTTC. This gives the protein CASSQDNLAGGNEQFF.

V gene TRBV11-2 combines with J gene TRBJ2-3; 11 nucleotides match TRBD2. Germline assignment: CDR1 SGHAT and CDR2 FQNNGV. This CDR3 spans 16 amino acids. The ends lost 5 bases at V and 2 bases at J; junction bases unmatched: 6. The CDR3 region has the DNA TGTGCCAGCAGCCCACGACTAGCGGGGTACACAGATACGCAGTATTTT. Amino acid sequence: CASSPRLAGYTDTQYF.

The chain is built from TRBV28 and TRBJ1-5; D ambiguous. CDR3 length: 15 amino acids. Germline CDR1 reads MDHEN; CDR2 reads SYDVKM. Trimming shortened V by 2 bases and J by 4 bases, and 12 bases separated the two germline ends. The CDR3 protein is CASSLGHKQNQPQHF. The CDR3 region has the DNA TGTGCCAGCAGTTTAGGGCACAAGCAGAATCAGCCCCAGCATTTT. Using reference TRBV28 and TRBJ1-5 for the parts outside the CDR3, the full variable domain is DVKVTQSSRYLVKRTGEKVFLECVQDMDHENMFWYRQDPGLGLRLIYFSYDVKMKEKGDIPEGYSVSREKKERFSLILESASTNQTSMYLCASSLGHKQNQPQHFGDGTRLSIL.

The chain carries TRBV5-5 and TRBJ1-6, with a weak D call TRBD1 (6 bases). CDR3 size: 13 residues. Trimming took 1 base from V and 8 from J, leaving 7 bases between them. Per germline, CDR1 SGHKS and CDR2 YYEKEE (reference sequence). The CDR3 region is CASSLPGDSPLHF. The CDR3, as DNA: TGTGCCAGCAGCTTGCCAGGGGATTCACCCCTCCACTTT.

V is TRBV10-1 and J is TRBJ2-7, with 7 bases aligning to TRBD1. With 6 bases clipped from V and 6 bases from J, the junction kept 8 bases outside the gene matches. Looked up from germline, CDR1 is WNHNN and CDR2 is SYGVQD (reference sequence). The length of the CDR3 is 13 residues. The DNA of the CDR3 is TGCGCCAGCAGCGGACAGGTGGCTGGCGAGCAGTACGTC. This encodes CASSGQVAGEQYV.

The CDR3 coding sequence is TGTGCCAGCAACTTTCAGGGTGAGGCCCAGCATTTT. Translation: CASNFQGEAQHF. V and J are TRBV5-6 and TRBJ1-5; TRBD1 might be the D (5 bases). Trimming removed 6 bases at V and 11 bases at J, with 15 bases between. This CDR3 region has 12 residues. Germline V gives CDR1 SGHDT, CDR2 YYEEEE.

The table lists this clone with a count of one. This rearrangement joins TRBV5-1 to TRBJ2-3; TRBD2 might be the D (7 bases). Trimming cost V 6 bases and J 5 bases, with 19 bases left between them. The CDR3 runs 15 residues. CDR1 is SGHRS, CDR2 YFSETQ, per germline. This chain's CDR3 is CASTLGGGRGDTQYF. Written as DNA, the CDR3 is TGCGCCAGCACCCTAGGGGGGGGGCGAGGAGATACGCAGTATTTT.

This clone is a singleton in its sample. The chain couples TRBV10-3 to TRBJ2-1, with 10 bases identical to TRBD1. Germline CDR1 reads ENHRY; CDR2 reads SYGVKD. Trimming took 2 bases from V and 8 from J; bases not matched to a gene: 12. CDR3 length equals 17 residues. Written as DNA, the CDR3 is TGTGCCATCAGTGAGAATACGGGACAGGGGTATGGCGATGAGCAGTTCTTC. Translated: CAISENTGQGYGDEQFF.

The chain is built from TRBV27 and TRBJ2-2; weak D call: TRBD1 (6 bases). Germline V CDR1 and CDR2: MNHEY, SMNVEV (reference sequence). Trimming left V 3 bases short and J 0 bases short, with 8 bases between. The CDR3 has 15 residues. CDR3: CASSFGQPNTGELFF. The CDR3 DNA reads as TGTGCCAGCAGTTTTGGACAGCCGAACACCGGGGAGCTGTTTTTT.